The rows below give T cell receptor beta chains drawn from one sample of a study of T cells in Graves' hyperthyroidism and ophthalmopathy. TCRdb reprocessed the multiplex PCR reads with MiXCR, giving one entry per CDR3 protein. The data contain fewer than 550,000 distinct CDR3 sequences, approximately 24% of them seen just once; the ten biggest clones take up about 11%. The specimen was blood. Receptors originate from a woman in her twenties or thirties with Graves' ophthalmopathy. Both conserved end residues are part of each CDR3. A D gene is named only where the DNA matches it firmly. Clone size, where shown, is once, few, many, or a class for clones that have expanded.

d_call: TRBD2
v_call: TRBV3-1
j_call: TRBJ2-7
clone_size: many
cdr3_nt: TGTGCCAGCAGCCAACTTGGGACTAGCTCGGGCGAGCAGTACTTC
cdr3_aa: CASSQLGTSSGEQYF

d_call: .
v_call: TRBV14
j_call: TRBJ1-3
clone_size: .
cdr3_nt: TGTGCCAGCAGCCAAGATATGGGAAGTTTAAGCGGAAACACCATATATTTT
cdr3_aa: CASSQDMGSLSGNTIYF

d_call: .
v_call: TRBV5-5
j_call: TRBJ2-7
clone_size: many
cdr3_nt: TGTGCCACCCGAGATCAGGGTGTGCACGAGCAGTACTTC
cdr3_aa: CATRDQGVHEQYF

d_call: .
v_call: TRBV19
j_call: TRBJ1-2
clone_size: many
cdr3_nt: TGTGCCAGTAGTATTGGAAGGGACTATGGCTACACCTTC
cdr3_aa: CASSIGRDYGYTF

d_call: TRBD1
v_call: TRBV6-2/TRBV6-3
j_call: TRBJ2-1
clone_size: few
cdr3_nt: TGTGCCAGCAGTTACCCTAATGACAGGGCCCTCGGGAATGAGCAGTTCTTC
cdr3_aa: CASSYPNDRALGNEQFF

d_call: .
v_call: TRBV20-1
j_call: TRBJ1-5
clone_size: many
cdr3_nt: TGCAGTGCTAGACGGGGAAATCAGCCCCAGCATTTT
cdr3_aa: CSARRGNQPQHF

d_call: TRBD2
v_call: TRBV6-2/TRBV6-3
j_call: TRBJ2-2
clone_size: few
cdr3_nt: TGTGCCAGCAGTTACACCCTGACTAGCGGGGGTTTCACCGGGGAGCTGTTTTTT
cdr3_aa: CASSYTLTSGGFTGELFF

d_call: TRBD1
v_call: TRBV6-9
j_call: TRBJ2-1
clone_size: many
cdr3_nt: TGTGCCAGCAGTTATCCAGGAAAGGACAGGGGTCCCTACAATGAGCAGTTCTTC
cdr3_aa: CASSYPGKDRGPYNEQFF

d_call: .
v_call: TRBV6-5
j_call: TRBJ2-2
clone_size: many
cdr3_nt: TGTGCCAGCAGTTTGGGGCAAGTTGTCACCGGGGAGCTGTTTTTT
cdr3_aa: CASSLGQVVTGELFF

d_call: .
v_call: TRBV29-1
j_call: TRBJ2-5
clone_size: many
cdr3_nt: TGCAGCGTTGCCCGCACGCGGGACCCTGGGGGAGAGACCCAGTACTTC
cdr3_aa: CSVARTRDPGGETQYF

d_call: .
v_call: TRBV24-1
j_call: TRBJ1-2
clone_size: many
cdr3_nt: TGTGCCACCGAGGGAAAGCGGGGCTACACCTTC
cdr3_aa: CATEGKRGYTF

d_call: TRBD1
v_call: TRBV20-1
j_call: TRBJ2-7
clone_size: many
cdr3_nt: TGCAGTGCTAGCAGGGACAGGGTCAACGAGCAGTACTTC
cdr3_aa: CSASRDRVNEQYF

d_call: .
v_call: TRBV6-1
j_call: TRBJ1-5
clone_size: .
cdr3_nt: TGTGCCAGCAGTCCATACAATGATCAGCCCCAGCATTTT
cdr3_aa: CASSPYNDQPQHF

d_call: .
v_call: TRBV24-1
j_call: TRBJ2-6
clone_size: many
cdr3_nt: TGTGCCACCGGGACGGAGACCGGGGCCAACGTCCTGACTTTC
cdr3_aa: CATGTETGANVLTF

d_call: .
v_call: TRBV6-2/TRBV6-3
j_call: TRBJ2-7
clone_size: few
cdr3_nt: TGTGCCAGCGGGAAGGGGGACTCCTACGAGCAGTACTTC
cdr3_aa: CASGKGDSYEQYF

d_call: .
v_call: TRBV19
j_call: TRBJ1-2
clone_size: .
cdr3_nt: TGTGCCAGTAGTCCGCGAGGCCCTTATGGCTACACCTTC
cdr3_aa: CASSPRGPYGYTF

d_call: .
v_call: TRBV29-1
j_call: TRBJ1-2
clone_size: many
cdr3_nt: TGCAGCGTTGGCCCCAGATTCGGGGACTATGGCTACACCTTC
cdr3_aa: CSVGPRFGDYGYTF

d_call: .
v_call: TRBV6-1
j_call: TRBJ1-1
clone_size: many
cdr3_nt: TGTGCCAGCAGTGAAGACAGGGACGCTGAAGCTTTCTTT
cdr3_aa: CASSEDRDAEAFF

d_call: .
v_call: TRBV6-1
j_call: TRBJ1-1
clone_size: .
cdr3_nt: TGTGCCAGCATCGTGGTGGGTCGGACTGAAGCTTTCTTT
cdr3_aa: CASIVVGRTEAFF

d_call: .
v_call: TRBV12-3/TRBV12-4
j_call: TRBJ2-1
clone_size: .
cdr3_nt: TGTGCCAGCAGTCAAAACAGGCAGAGCTCCTACAATGAGCAGTTCTTC
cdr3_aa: CASSQNRQSSYNEQFF

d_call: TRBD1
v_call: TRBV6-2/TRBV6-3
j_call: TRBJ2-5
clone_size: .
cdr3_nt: TGTGCCAGCAGCTCGCCTCCGACAGGGGGCGCAGCTATTGAGACCCAGTACTTC
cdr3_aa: CASSSPPTGGAAIETQYF

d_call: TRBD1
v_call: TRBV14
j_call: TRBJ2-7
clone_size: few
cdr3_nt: TGTGCCAGCAGCCAAGGACAGGGGGCTCAGTACGAGCAGTACTTC
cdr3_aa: CASSQGQGAQYEQYF

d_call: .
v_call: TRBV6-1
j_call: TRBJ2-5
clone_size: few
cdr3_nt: TGTGCCAGCAGTGTAGGGGGGACGGAGACCCAGTACTTC
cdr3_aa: CASSVGGTETQYF

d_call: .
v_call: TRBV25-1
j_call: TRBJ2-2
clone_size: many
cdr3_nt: TGTGCCAGCAGTGAGTTTCGTCGGGCAGATTACACCGGGGAGCTGTTTTTT
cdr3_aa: CASSEFRRADYTGELFF

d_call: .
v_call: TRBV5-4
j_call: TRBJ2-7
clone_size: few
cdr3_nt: TGTGCCAGCAGCTTCGGCGGCCGCTCCTACGAGCAGTACTTC
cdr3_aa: CASSFGGRSYEQYF

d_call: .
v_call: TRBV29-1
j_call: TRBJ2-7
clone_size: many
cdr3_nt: TGCAGCGTTGGTCCGGGACACCTCTACGAGCAGTACTTC
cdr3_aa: CSVGPGHLYEQYF

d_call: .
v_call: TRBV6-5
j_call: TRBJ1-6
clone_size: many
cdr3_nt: TGCGCCAGCAGTTACAGGGATTCACCCCTCCACTTT
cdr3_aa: CASSYRDSPLHF

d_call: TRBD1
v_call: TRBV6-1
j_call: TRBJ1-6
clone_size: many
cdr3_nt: TGTGCCAGCAGCACCGGACAGGATGATAATTCACCCCTCCACTTT
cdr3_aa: CASSTGQDDNSPLHF

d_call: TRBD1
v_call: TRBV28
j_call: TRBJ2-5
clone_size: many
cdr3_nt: TGTGCCAGCAGTAAAGCTTTGGGCAGGGGGCCACAAGAGACCCAGTACTTC
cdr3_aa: CASSKALGRGPQETQYF

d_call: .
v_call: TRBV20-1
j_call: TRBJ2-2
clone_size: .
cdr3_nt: TGCAGTGCTAGCCCCCAACGGCGGCCGAACACCGGGGAGCTGTTTTTT
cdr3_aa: CSASPQRRPNTGELFF